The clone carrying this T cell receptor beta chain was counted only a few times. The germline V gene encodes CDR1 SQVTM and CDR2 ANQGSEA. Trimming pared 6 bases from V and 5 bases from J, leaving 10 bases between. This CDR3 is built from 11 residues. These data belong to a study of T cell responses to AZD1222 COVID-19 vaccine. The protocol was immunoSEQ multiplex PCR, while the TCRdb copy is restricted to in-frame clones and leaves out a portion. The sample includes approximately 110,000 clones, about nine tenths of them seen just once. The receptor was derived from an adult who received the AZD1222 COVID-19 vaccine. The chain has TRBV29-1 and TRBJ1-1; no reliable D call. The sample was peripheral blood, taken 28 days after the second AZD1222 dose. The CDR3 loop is CSVDGGTEAFF. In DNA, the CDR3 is TGCAGCGTGGACGGAGGAACTGAAGCTTTCTTT.